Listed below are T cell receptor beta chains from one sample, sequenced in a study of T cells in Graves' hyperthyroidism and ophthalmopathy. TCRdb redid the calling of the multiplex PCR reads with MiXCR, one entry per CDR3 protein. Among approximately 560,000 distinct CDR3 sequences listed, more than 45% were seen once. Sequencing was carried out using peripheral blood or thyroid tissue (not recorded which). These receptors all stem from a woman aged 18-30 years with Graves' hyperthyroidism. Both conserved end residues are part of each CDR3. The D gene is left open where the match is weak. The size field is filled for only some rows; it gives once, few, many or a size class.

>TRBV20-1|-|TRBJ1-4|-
CSALREQLGEKLFF
TGCAGTGCCCTGAGGGAACAGCTCGGGGAAAAACTGTTTTTT
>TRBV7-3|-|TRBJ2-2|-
CASSVDRELFF
TGTGCCAGCAGTGTCGACAGGGAGCTGTTTTTT
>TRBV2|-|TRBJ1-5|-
CASSDEGLRPQHF
TGTGCCAGCAGTGACGAGGGGTTAAGGCCCCAGCATTTT
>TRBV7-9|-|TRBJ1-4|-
CASSLVIGGGKLFF
TGTGCCAGCAGCTTAGTCATAGGAGGCGGAAAACTGTTTTTT
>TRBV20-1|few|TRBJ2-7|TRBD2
CSARLAGEGSYEQYF
TGCAGTGCTAGATTAGCGGGAGAAGGTTCCTACGAGCAGTACTTC
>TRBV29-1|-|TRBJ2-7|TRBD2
CSAGRDYEQYF
TGCAGCGCCGGGAGGGACTACGAGCAGTACTTC
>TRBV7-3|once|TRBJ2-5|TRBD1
CASSLDRVSQETQYF
TGTGCCAGCAGCTTAGACAGGGTGAGCCAAGAGACCCAGTACTTC
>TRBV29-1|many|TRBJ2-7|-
CSVWDFYEQYF
TGCAGCGTTTGGGACTTCTACGAGCAGTACTTC
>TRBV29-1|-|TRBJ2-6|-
CSVERYRSGANVLTF
TGCAGCGTTGAGAGATACAGATCTGGGGCCAACGTCCTGACTTTC
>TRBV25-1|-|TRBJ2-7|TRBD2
CASFTGTSSYEQYF
TGTGCCAGTTTCACCGGGACTAGCTCCTACGAGCAGTACTTC
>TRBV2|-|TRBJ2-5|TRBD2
CASSEGLAGETQYF
TGTGCCAGCAGTGAGGGACTAGCGGGAGAGACCCAGTACTTC
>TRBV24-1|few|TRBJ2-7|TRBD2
CATFWTSGFYEQYF
TGTGCCACTTTTTGGACTAGCGGGTTCTACGAGCAGTACTTC
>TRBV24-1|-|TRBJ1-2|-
CATSDQGLAGALYTF
TGTGCCACCAGTGACCAAGGACTAGCGGGAGCTTTGTACACCTTC
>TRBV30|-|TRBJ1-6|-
CAWRAYNSPLHF
TGTGCCTGGCGGGCCTATAATTCACCCCTCCACTTT
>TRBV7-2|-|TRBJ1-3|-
CAWSEPGNTIYF
TGTGCCTGGAGTGAGCCGGGAAACACCATATATTTT
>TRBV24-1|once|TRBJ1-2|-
CATSDSGNIRVGYTF
TGTGCCACCAGTGACTCAGGGAATATTCGGGTTGGCTACACCTTC
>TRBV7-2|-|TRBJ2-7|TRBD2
CASSTTSASYEQYF
TGTGCCAGCAGCACGACTAGCGCGAGCTACGAGCAGTACTTC
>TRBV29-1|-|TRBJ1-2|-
CSVEDPGIVYGYTF
TGCAGCGTTGAAGATCCGGGGATCGTCTATGGCTACACCTTC
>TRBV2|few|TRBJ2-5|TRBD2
CASSQDQSGRETQYF
TGCGCCAGCAGCCAAGATCAGAGCGGGAGAGAGACCCAGTACTTC
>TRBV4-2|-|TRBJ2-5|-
CASNPERADTQYF
TGTGCCAGCAACCCCGAGCGCGCAGATACGCAGTACTTC
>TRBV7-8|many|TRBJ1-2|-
CASSQSLAARGYTF
TGTGCCAGCAGCCAATCCCTAGCAGCGCGAGGCTACACCTTC
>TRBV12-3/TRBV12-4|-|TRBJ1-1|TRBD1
CASSLMGQEAFF
TGTGCCAGCAGTTTAATGGGACAGGAAGCTTTCTTT
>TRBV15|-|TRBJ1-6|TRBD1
CATSSRTGDSPLHF
TGTGCCACCAGCAGCAGGACAGGGGATTCACCCCTCCACTTT
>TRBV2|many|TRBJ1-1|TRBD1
CASRTGADPEAFF
TGTGCCAGCAGGACAGGGGCAGATCCTGAGGCTTTCTTT
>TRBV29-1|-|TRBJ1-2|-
CSVEVRPHGYTF
TGCAGCGTTGAAGTCAGGCCGCATGGCTACACCTTC
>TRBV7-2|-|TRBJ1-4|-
CASSLATESEKLFF
TGTGCCAGCAGCTTAGCGACAGAAAGTGAAAAACTGTTTTTT
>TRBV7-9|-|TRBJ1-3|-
CASSQDSGGGNTIYF
TGCGCCAGCAGCCAAGATTCGGGTGGTGGAAACACCATATATTTT
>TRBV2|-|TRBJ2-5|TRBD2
CASSPGDWVGGAFQETQYF
TGTGCCAGCAGTCCTGGGGATTGGGTGGGAGGGGCCTTCCAAGAGACCCAGTACTTC
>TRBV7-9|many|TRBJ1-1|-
CASIRELDTEAFF
TGTGCCAGCATCAGGGAGTTGGACACTGAAGCTTTCTTT
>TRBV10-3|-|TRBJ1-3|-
CAIRPDKSGNTIYF
TGTGCCATCAGACCAGACAAGTCTGGAAACACCATATATTTT
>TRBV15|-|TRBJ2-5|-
CATSTGGASGVKTQYF
TGTGCCACCAGCACCGGGGGTGCCTCAGGGGTAAAGACCCAGTACTTC
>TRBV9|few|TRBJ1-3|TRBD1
CASSARQGGDTIYF
TGTGCCAGCAGCGCCCGACAGGGGGGCGACACCATATATTTT
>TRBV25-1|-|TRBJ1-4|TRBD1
CASSADPTGGSNEKLFF
TGTGCCAGCAGCGCAGACCCTACAGGGGGTTCTAATGAAAAACTGTTTTTT
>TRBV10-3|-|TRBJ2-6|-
CAIPTSSDSSGANVLTF
TGTGCCATCCCAACTAGCAGTGACAGCTCTGGGGCCAACGTCCTGACTTTC
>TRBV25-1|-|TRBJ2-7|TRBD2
CASSDSSGSSYEQYF
TGTGCCAGCAGTGATTCCAGCGGGAGCTCCTACGAGCAGTACTTC
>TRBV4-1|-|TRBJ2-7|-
CASSPEASGEQYF
TGCGCCAGCAGCCCGGAGGCGTCTGGCGAGCAGTACTTC
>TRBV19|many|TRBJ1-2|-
CASSMVGVGYTF
TGTGCCAGTAGTATGGTGGGCGTTGGCTACACCTTC
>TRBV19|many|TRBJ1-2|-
CASSYQTNYGYTF
TGTGCCAGTAGTTACCAGACTAACTATGGCTACACCTTC
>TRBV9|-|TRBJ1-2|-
CASSQDWYSYGYTF
TGTGCCAGCAGCCAAGATTGGTACTCCTATGGCTACACCTTC
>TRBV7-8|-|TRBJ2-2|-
CASSLADGTNTGELFF
TGTGCCAGCAGCTTAGCGGACGGGACGAACACCGGGGAGCTGTTTTTT
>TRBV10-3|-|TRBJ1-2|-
CASSTPGEGYYGYTF
TGTGCCAGCAGTACCCCAGGGGAGGGGTACTATGGCTACACCTTC
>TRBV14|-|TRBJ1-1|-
CASSQVRTQRATEAFF
TGTGCCAGCAGCCAAGTACGAACCCAGAGAGCCACTGAAGCTTTCTTT
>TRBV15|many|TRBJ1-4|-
CATSSGTAIEKLFF
TGTGCCACCAGCAGCGGGACGGCTATTGAAAAACTGTTTTTT
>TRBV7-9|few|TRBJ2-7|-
CASSVGRLYYEQYF
TGTGCCAGCAGCGTGGGACGGCTTTACTACGAGCAGTACTTC
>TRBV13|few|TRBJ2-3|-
CASSLVHSADTQYF
TGTGCCAGCAGCTTAGTCCACAGCGCGGATACGCAGTATTTT
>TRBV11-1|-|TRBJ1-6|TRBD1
CASSTHRGRNSPLHF
TGTGCCAGCAGCACCCACAGGGGACGGAATTCACCCCTCCACTTT
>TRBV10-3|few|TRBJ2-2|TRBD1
CAISRRSGTGGTGELFF
TGTGCCATCAGTCGCAGGTCCGGGACAGGGGGCACCGGGGAGCTGTTTTTT
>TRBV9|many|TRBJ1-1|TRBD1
CASSRGDTEAFF
TGTGCCAGCTCCAGGGGGGACACTGAAGCTTTCTTT
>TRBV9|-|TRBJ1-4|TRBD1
CASSVGTGGFEKLFF
TGTGCCAGCAGCGTAGGGACAGGGGGTTTTGAAAAACTGTTTTTT
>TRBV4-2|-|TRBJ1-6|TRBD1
CASSQEMDREGSPLHF
TGTGCCAGCAGCCAAGAAATGGACAGGGAAGGTTCACCCCTCCACTTT
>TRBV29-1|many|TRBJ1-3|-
CSVEGRLANTIYF
TGCAGCGTTGAAGGCAGGCTGGCGAACACCATATATTTT
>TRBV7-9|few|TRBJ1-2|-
CASSLTGTNYGYTF
TGTGCCAGCAGCCTGACAGGAACAAACTATGGCTACACCTTC
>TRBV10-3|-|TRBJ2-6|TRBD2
CASSYWSSGRESGANVLTF
TGTGCCAGCAGTTACTGGTCCAGCGGGAGGGAGTCCGGGGCCAACGTCCTGACTTTC
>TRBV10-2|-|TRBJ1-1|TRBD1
CASSESTGVNTEAFF
TGCGCCAGCAGTGAGTCGACAGGGGTGAACACTGAAGCTTTCTTT
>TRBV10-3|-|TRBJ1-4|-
CAIKTAGEKLFF
TGTGCCATCAAAACTGCAGGGGAAAAACTGTTTTTT